These 21 T cell receptor beta chains came from one sample sequenced in a study of CD8 T cells in ankylosing spondylitis. General study points: Seemingly characteristic of ankylosing spondylitis blood was a TCR beta motif consisting of about 8 highly homologous variants.

No antigens are known for them. TCRdb re-analysed the 5' RACE reads in MiXCR, keeping a single row per CDR3 protein. This table holds about 480,000 distinct CDR3 sequences, approximately 17% found once. Sequencing input: blood, either unsorted or a sorted T cell fraction (not recorded which). Source of these receptors: a male donor with ankylosing spondylitis.

V is TRBV12-3 or TRBV12-4 and J is TRBJ2-7, with a weak D call TRBD1 (6 bases). The CDR3 contains 13 residues. V lost 3 bases, J lost 3 bases, and 9 bases lay in between. The CDR3 here is CASSLLDSYEQYF. CDR3 DNA: TGTGCCAGCAGTTTGCTGGACAGCTACGAGCAGTACTTC.

This clonotype was seen once. V is TRBV28 and J is TRBJ2-7, with 8 bases that match TRBD1. The V gene end was trimmed by 4 bases and the J gene end by 2 bases; junction bases not matched to a gene: 10. CDR1 MDHEN and CDR2 SYDVKM come from the germline V gene. The CDR3 spans 16 residues. DNA of the CDR3: TGTGCCAGCAGTTCCGTATGGGCACAGGGGGCCTACGAGCAGTACTTC. This translates into CASSSVWAQGAYEQYF.

This clonotype was seen a handful of times. The chain carries TRBV7-2 and TRBJ2-1; 11 bases are shared with TRBD1. This CDR3 comprises 16 residues. Per the germline V gene, CDR1 is SGHTA and CDR2 is FQGNSA. Trimming cost V 5 bases and J 8 bases; bases outside gene matches: 11. CDR3 coding DNA: TGTGCCAGCAGCGAGGTTCTGGGACAGGGGGGGGATGAGCAGTTCTTC. It is translated as CASSEVLGQGGDEQFF.

This clonotype has only a few counts. The J gene is TRBJ1-1, the V gene TRBV20-1; D gene uncertain. V was trimmed by 6 bases and J by 4 bases, leaving 12 bases between them. Germline V lookup: CDR1 DFQATT, CDR2 SNEGSKA (reference sequence). The CDR3 is 12 residues long. For the CDR3, the DNA is TGCAGTGCGGCGGTTGGAGGCACTGAAGCTTTCTTT. Protein sequence: CSAAVGGTEAFF.

This clonotype was observed a few times. The chain recombines TRBV20-1 with TRBJ1-2, with D possibly being TRBD1 (5 bases). CDR1 is DFQATT and CDR2 is SNEGSKA in the germline V gene (reference sequence). This CDR3 comprises 12 residues. V was pared by 6 bases and J by 7 bases, with 15 bases between. CDR3 loop: CSAPRGDSGYTF. Here the CDR3 DNA reads TGCAGTGCCCCGAGGGGTGACAGTGGCTACACCTTC.

This sequence joins TRBV20-1 and TRBJ2-7; 7 positions agree with TRBD1. Germline V gives CDR1 DFQATT, CDR2 SNEGSKA (reference sequence). The CDR3 is made up of 15 amino acids. V was pared by 0 bases and J by 0 bases, with 5 bases of the junction left unmatched. The CDR3 coding sequence is TGCAGTGCTAGAGACCTACAGGGGAGCTCCTACGAGCAGTACTTC. The encoded protein is CSARDLQGSSYEQYF.

This clonotype is a singleton in its sample. The chain links TRBV5-1 to TRBJ1-6; TRBD1 might be the D (5 bases). The CDR3 is 12 amino acids. Trimming took off 4 bases at V and 10 bases at J, with 9 bases between the two ends. CDR1 and CDR2 from the germline V gene are SGHRS and YFSETQ. CDR3: CASSTGVSPLHF. The CDR3 DNA is TGCGCCAGCAGCACAGGAGTATCACCCCTCCACTTT.

The J gene is TRBJ2-5, the V gene TRBV20-1; D possibly matches TRBD1 or TRBD2 (5 bases each). Germline V lookup: CDR1 DFQATT, CDR2 SNEGSKA (reference sequence). This CDR3 is built from 16 residues. V shed 0 bases and J shed 5 bases, with 19 bases lying between them. In DNA form, the CDR3 reads TGCAGTGCTAGAGATGACATCCGAGGGGTGGGGGAGACCCAGTACTTC. Translated, it gives CSARDDIRGVGETQYF.

This clonotype was counted only a few times. The J gene is TRBJ2-3, the V gene TRBV12-3 or TRBV12-4; TRBD2 matches at 7 bases. V dropped 6 bases and J dropped 1; count of bases not matched to a gene: 13. The length of the CDR3 is 17 residues. CDR3: CASSPGTSGAGTDTQYF. Written as DNA, the CDR3 is TGTGCCAGCAGCCCCGGGACCAGCGGGGCGGGCACAGATACGCAGTATTTT.

The sample holds one count of this clonotype. The V call is TRBV28, the J call TRBJ2-7, with D tentatively TRBD1 (6 bases). The germline CDR1 and CDR2 sequences are MDHEN and SYDVKM. V dropped 5 bases and J dropped 3 bases, with 14 bases sitting between them. The CDR3 sequence is 14 residues long. In nucleotides, the CDR3 is TGTGCCAGCAGTCTCACAGGGATCCTCTACGAGCAGTACTTC. Amino acid sequence: CASSLTGILYEQYF.

J is TRBJ1-2 and V is TRBV10-3, with TRBD1 as a possible D gene (6 bases). Germline CDR1 ENHRY, CDR2 SYGVKD. The CDR3 sequence is 17 residues long. The V and J ends lost 6 bases and 4 bases respectively, with 24 bases between them. The CDR3 protein is CAIRGIRGQLVGYGYTF. The CDR3 bases are TGTGCCATCAGGGGCATCCGGGGGCAACTAGTAGGCTATGGCTACACCTTC.

This clonotype was recorded only once. This chain links TRBV10-3 with TRBJ1-2; TRBD1 matches 8 bases. In germline, CDR1 is ENHRY, CDR2 SYGVKD. V lost 7 bases to trimming and J lost 8 bases; unmatched junction nucleotides: 6. The CDR3 has 12 residues. CDR3 region: CAITGGDGGYTF. CDR3 DNA sequence: TGTGCCATCACAGGGGGCGACGGCGGCTACACCTTC.

This clonotype was seen more than once but under ten times. This chain uses TRBV7-9 with TRBJ2-5; TRBD1 or TRBD2 may be the D gene (6 bases each). The CDR3 sequence is 16 residues long. Trimming pared 5 bases from V and 2 bases from J, leaving 18 bases between. Germline V gene sequence: CDR1 SEHNR, CDR2 FQNEAQ (reference sequence). CDR3 nucleotides: TGTGCCAGCAGCGCCCTAGGGGGGCCGCTACAAGAGACCCAGTACTTC. Its protein is CASSALGGPLQETQYF.

This clonotype was counted ten times or more. The rearrangement joins TRBV5-1 to TRBJ2-1; 14 bases map to TRBD2. Germline trimming cut 3 bases from V and 0 bases from J; bases unmatched to any gene: 11. The germline V gene encodes CDR1 SGHRS and CDR2 YFSETQ. The CDR3 extends over 20 amino acids. The CDR3, as DNA: TGCGCCAGCAGCTCAAGACTAGCGGGGGGGATAATGAGCTCCTACAATGAGCAGTTCTTC. It encodes CASSSRLAGGIMSSYNEQFF.

The chain combines TRBV7-2 with TRBJ1-1; 9 bases align to TRBD1. The junction had 2 bases not matched to a gene; V was cut back by 5 bases and J by 1 base. Germline V lookup: CDR1 SGHTA, CDR2 FQGNSA. This CDR3 is 14 amino acids long. CDR3 coding DNA: TGTGCCAGCAGCAAGGACAGGGGGAACACTGAAGCTTTCTTT. It yields the protein CASSKDRGNTEAFF.

The chain carries TRBV27 and TRBJ2-3, with TRBD2 matching 7 bases. This CDR3 has 15 amino acids. With V trimmed by 6 bases and J by 3 bases, 9 bases remained unmatched. CDR1 and CDR2 (germline): MNHEY, SMNVEV (reference sequence). The CDR3 loop reads CASSSGLAETDTQYF. CDR3 DNA sequence: TGTGCCAGCAGCTCGGGGCTAGCGGAAACAGATACGCAGTATTTT.

This clonotype was picked up a small number of times. J is TRBJ1-4 and V is TRBV5-1; D is unclear. Trimming stripped 2 bases from V and 6 bases from J, with 11 bases between. CDR1 and CDR2 (germline): SGHRS, YFSETQ. CDR3 length equals 14 residues. The CDR3 DNA follows: TGCGCCAGCAGCTTAATGGTCAGCGATGAAAAACTGTTTTTT. It yields the protein CASSLMVSDEKLFF.

This clonotype was recorded a few times. The CDR3 DNA reads as TGTGCCAGCAGCTGGACTAGCGGGGGTGCTAGCACAGATACGCAGTATTTT. It specifies CASSWTSGGASTDTQYF. J is TRBJ2-3 and V is TRBV7-2, with 13 bases that match TRBD2. CDR3 length: 17 amino acids. The V and J ends lost 4 bases and 0 bases, in that order; junction bases with no gene match: 4. Germline CDR1 reads SGHTA; CDR2 reads FQGNSA.

This clonotype was detected many times. The chain has TRBV10-3 and TRBJ2-7, with unresolved D. The germline V gene has CDR1 ENHRY and CDR2 SYGVKD. CDR3 length equals 12 residues. Between the trimmed V and J ends, which lost 3 bases and 2 bases, there was a span of 5 bases. CDR3 sequence: CAISETPYEQYF. The DNA for the CDR3 is TGTGCCATCAGTGAAACACCCTACGAGCAGTACTTC.

This chain's CDR3 is CASSSGLHSGNTIYF. The CDR3 nucleotides are TGTGCCAGCAGCTCCGGGCTCCACTCTGGAAACACCATATATTTT. V gene TRBV7-8 combines with J gene TRBJ1-3; D is unclear. This CDR3 is 15 amino acids long. Germline V gene lookup returns CDR1 SGHVS and CDR2 FQNEAQ. Trimming pared 4 bases from V and 0 bases from J, leaving 10 bases between.

This clonotype has at least ten counts. The V gene is TRBV5-1, the J gene TRBJ2-7, with D perhaps being TRBD1 or TRBD2 (5 bases each). The CDR3 has 15 residues. The ends were cut back, 0 bases at V and 3 bases at J, with 13 bases in the middle. CDR1 and CDR2 from the germline V gene are SGHRS and YFSETQ. CDR3 DNA sequence: TGCGCCAGCAGCTTGGCAGAGGGGATAAACTACGAGCAGTACTTC. It codes for CASSLAEGINYEQYF.